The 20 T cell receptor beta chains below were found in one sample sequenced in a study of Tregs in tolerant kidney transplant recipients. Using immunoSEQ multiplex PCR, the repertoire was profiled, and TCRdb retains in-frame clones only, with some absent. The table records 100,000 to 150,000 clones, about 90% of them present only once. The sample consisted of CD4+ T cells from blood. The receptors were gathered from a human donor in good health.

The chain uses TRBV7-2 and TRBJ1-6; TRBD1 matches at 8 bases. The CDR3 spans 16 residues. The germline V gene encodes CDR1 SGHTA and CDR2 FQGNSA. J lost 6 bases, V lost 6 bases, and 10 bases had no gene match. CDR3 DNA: TGTGCCAGCAGTCGGGACAGGCCGAGGGCTAATTCACCCCTCCACTTT. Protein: CASSRDRPRANSPLHF.

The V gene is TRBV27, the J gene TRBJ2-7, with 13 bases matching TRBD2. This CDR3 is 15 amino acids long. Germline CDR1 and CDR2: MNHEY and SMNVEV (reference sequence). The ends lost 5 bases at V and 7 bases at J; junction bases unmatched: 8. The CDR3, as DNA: TGTGCCAGCAGTCCGAGGACTAGCGGGAGTGAAGAGCAGTACTTC. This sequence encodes CASSPRTSGSEEQYF.

CDR3 nucleotide sequence: TGTGCCAGCAGCTTAGGATGGGACAGGGTTAACGAGCAGTACTTC. Translating gives CASSLGWDRVNEQYF. The V call is TRBV7-9, the J call TRBJ2-7; TRBD1 aligns across 9 bases. CDR3 length equals 15 residues. The J segment lost 5 bases and the V segment lost 1 base, leaving 6 bases of the junction unmatched. Germline-derived CDR1 and CDR2 are SEHNR and FQNEAQ (reference sequence).

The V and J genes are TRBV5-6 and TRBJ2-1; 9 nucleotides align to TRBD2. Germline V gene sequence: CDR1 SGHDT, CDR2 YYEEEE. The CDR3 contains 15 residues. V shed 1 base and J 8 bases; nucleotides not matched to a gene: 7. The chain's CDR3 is CASSLLLAGVDEQFF. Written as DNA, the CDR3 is TGTGCCAGCAGCTTGCTATTAGCGGGGGTGGATGAGCAGTTCTTC.

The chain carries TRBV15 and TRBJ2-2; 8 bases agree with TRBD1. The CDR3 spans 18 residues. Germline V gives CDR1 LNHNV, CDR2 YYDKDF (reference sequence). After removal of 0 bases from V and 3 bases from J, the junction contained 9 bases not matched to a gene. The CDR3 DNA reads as TGTGCCACCAGCAGAGACCCCACTCGACAGGGGTACACCGGGGAGCTGTTTTTT. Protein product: CATSRDPTRQGYTGELFF. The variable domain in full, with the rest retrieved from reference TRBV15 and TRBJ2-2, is DAMVIQNPRYQVTQFGKPVTLSCSQTLNHNVMYWYQQKSSQAPKLLFHYYDKDFNNEADTPDNFQSRRPNTSFCFLDIRSPGLGDTAMYLCATSRDPTRQGYTGELFFGEGSRLTVL.

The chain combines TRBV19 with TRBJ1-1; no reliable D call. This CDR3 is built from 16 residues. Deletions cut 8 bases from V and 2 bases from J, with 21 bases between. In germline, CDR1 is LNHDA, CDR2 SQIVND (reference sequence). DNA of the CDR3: TGTGCCAGTTCCGCCCCATTTTATTCTTCTAACACTGAAGCTTTCTTT. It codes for CASSAPFYSSNTEAFF.

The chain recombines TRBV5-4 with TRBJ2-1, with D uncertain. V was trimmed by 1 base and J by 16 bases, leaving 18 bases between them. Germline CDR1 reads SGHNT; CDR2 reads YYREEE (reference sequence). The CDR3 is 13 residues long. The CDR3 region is CASSLMGQFPLFF. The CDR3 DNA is TGTGCCAGCAGCTTGATGGGCCAGTTTCCGTTATTCTTC. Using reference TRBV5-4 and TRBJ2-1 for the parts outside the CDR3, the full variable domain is ETGVTQSPTHLIKTRGQQVTLRCSSQSGHNTVSWYQQALGQGPQFIFQYYREEENGRGNFPPRFSGLQFPNYSSELNVNALELDDSALYLCASSLMGQFPLFFGPGTRLTVL.

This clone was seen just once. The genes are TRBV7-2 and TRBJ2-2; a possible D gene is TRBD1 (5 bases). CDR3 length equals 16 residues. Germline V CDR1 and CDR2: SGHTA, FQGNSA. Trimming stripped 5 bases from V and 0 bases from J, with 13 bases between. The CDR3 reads CASSRYRQPNTGELFF. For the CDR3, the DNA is TGTGCCAGCAGCCGGTACAGGCAACCGAACACCGGGGAGCTGTTTTTT.

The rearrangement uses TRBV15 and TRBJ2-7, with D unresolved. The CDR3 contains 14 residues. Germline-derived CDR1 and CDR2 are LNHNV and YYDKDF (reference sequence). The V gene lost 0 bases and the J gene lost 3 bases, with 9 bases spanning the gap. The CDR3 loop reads CATSRDPGRYEQYF. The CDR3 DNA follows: TGTGCCACCAGCAGAGACCCGGGTCGCTACGAGCAGTACTTC.

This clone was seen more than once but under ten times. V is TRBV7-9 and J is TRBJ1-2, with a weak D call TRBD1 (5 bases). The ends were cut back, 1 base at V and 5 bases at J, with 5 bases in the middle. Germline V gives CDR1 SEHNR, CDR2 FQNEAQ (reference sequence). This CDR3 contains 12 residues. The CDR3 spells CASSLGGYGYTF. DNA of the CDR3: TGTGCCAGCAGCTTAGGGGGGTATGGCTACACCTTC. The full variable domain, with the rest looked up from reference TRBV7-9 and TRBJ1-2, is DTGVSQNPRHKITKRGQNVTFRCDPISEHNRLYWYRQTLGQGPEFLTYFQNEAQLEKSRLLSDRFSAERPKGSFSTLEIQRTEQGDSAMYLCASSLGGYGYTFGSGTRLTVV.

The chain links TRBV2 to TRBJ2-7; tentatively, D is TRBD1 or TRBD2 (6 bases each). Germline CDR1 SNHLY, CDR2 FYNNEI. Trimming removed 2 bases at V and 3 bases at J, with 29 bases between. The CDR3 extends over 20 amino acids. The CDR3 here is CASSERGRADDWLEVYEQYF. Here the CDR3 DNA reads TGTGCCAGCAGTGAACGGGGGCGGGCCGACGACTGGCTGGAGGTCTACGAGCAGTACTTC. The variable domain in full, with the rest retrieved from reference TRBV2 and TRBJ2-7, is EPEVTQTPSHQVTQMGQEVILRCVPISNHLYFYWYRQILGQKVEFLVSFYNNEISEKSEIFDDQFSVERPDGSNFTLKIRSTKLEDSAMYFCASSERGRADDWLEVYEQYFGPGTRLTVT.

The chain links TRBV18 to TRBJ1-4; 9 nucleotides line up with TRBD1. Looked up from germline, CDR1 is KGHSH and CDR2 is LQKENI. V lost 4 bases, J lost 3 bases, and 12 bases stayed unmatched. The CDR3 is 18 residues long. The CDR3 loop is CASSLTGTGFMANEKLFF. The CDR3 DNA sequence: TGTGCCAGCTCACTGACCGGGACAGGGTTTATGGCTAATGAAAAACTGTTTTTT.

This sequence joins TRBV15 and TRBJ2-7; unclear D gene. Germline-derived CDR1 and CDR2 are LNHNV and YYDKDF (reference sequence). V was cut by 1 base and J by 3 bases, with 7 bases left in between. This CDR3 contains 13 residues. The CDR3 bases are TGTGCCACCAGCAGAGTTCAGTACTACGAGCAGTACTTC. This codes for CATSRVQYYEQYF.

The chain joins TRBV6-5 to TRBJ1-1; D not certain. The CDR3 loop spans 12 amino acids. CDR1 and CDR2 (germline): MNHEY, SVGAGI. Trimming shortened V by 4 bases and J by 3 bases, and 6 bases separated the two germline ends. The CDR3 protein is CASSSWDTEAFF. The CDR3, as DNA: TGTGCCAGCAGTTCATGGGACACTGAAGCTTTCTTT.

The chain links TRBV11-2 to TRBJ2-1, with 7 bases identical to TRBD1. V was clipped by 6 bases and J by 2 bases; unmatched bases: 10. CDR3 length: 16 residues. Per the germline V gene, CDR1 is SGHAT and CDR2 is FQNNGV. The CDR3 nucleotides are TGTGCCAGCAGTACAGCGACAGGGTCCCCCTACAATGAGCAGTTCTTC. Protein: CASSTATGSPYNEQFF.

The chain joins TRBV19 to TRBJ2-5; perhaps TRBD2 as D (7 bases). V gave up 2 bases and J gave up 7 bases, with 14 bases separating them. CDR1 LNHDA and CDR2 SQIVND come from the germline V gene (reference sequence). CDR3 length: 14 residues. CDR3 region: CASSIPGGRGTQYF. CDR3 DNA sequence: TGTGCCAGTAGTATACCCGGGGGGCGCGGGACCCAGTACTTC.

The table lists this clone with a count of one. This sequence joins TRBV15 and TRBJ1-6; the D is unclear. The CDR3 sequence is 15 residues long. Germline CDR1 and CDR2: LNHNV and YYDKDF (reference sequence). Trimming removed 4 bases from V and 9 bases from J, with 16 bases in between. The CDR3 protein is CATSILLGASSPLHF. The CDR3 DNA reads TGTGCCACCAGCATTCTTTTGGGTGCGAGTTCACCCCTCCACTTT.

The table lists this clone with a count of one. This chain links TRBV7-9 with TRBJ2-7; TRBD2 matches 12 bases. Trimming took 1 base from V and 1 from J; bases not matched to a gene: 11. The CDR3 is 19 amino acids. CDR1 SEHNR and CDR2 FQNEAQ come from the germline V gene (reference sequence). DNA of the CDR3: TGTGCCAGCAGCTTAGTTGTGACTAGCGGGGGCCCGGTATCCTACGAGCAGTACTTC. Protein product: CASSLVVTSGGPVSYEQYF.

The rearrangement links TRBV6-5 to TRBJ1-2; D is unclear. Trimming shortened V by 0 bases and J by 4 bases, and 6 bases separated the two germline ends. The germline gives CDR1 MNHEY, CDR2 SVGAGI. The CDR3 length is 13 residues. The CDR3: CASSYSKGYGYTF. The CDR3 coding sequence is TGTGCCAGCAGTTACTCCAAGGGCTATGGCTACACCTTC.

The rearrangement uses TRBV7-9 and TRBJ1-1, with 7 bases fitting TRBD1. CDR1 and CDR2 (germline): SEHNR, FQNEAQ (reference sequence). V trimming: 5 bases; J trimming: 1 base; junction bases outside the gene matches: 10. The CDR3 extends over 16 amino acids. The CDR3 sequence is CASSPGGSRENTEAFF. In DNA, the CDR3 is TGTGCCAGCAGCCCAGGGGGGTCCAGGGAGAACACTGAAGCTTTCTTT.